The clone carrying this T cell receptor (beta chain) was observed at least ten times. Its antigen is not identified. This specimen belongs to a study of identical twins. V lost 4 bases to trimming and J lost 7 bases, with 11 bases between them. The CDR3 sequence is 13 residues long. Study-wide results and caveats: A cross-sectional statistical analysis, not follow-up of the same donors, supported the conclusions.

TCRdb re-analysed the 5' RACE reads in MiXCR, keeping a single row per CDR3 protein. Among more than 400,000 distinct CDR3 sequences listed, 13% to 15% were seen once. These same data were also listed under a study on yellow fever vaccine responses in identical twins.

This chain uses TRBV12-3 or TRBV12-4 with TRBJ2-1; weak D call: TRBD2 (5 bases). The sample consisted of CD4+ T cells sorted from blood. This sequence originates from a woman aged 18-30 years in good health. In nucleotides, the CDR3 is TGTGCCAGCAGTTCCCCAGCGGCGAATGAGCAGTTCTTC. It specifies CASSSPAANEQFF.